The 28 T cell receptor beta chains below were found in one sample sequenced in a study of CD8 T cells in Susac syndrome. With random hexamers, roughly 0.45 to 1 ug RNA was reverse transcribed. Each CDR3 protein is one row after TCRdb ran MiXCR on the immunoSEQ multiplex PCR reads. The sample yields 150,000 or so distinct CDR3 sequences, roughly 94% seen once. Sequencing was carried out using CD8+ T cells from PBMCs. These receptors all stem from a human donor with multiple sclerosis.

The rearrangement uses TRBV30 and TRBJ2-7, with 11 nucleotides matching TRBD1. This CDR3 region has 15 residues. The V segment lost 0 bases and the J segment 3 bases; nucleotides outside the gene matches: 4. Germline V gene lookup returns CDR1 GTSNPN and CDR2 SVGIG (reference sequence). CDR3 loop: CAWSVWTGGNYEQYF. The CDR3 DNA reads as TGTGCCTGGAGTGTTTGGACAGGGGGCAACTACGAGCAGTACTTC.

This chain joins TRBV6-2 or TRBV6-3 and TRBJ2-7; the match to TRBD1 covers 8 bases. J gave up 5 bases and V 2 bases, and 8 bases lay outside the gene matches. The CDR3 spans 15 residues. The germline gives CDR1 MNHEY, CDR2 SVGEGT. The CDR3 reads CASSYDRTGRHEQYF. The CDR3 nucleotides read TGTGCCAGCAGTTACGACCGGACAGGGCGCCACGAGCAGTACTTC.

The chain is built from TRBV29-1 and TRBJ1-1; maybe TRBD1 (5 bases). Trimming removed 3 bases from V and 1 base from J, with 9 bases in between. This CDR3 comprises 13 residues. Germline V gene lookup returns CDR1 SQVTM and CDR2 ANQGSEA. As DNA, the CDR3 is TGCAGCGTTGATGGGGCGAAGAACACTGAAGCTTTCTTT. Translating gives CSVDGAKNTEAFF.

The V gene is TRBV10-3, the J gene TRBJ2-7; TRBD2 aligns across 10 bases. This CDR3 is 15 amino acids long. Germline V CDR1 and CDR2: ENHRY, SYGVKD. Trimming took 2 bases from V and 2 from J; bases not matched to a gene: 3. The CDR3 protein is CAISEEAGGPYEQYF. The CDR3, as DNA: TGTGCCATCAGTGAGGAAGCGGGGGGGCCCTACGAGCAGTACTTC.

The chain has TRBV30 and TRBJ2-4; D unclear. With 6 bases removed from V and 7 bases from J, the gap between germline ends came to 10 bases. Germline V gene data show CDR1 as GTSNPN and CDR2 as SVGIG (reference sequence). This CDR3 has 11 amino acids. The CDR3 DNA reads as TGTGCCTGTACCTTAAGGAACATTCAGTACTTC. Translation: CACTLRNIQYF.

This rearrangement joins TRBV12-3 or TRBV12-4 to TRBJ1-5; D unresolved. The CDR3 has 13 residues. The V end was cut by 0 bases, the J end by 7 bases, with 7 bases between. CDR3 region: CASSLAKLQPQHF. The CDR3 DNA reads TGTGCCAGCAGTTTAGCGAAACTACAGCCCCAGCATTTT.

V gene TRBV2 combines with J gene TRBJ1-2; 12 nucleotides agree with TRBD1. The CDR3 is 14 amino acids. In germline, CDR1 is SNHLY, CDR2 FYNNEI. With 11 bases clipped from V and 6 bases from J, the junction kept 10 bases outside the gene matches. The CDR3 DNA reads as TGTGCCGAAAAACGGGGACAGGGGGCGGATGGCTACACCTTC. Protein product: CAEKRGQGADGYTF.

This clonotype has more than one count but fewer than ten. DNA of the CDR3: TGTGCCAGCAGCCTAGGGACTAGCGGGGGATACAATGAGCAGTTCTTC. This sequence encodes CASSLGTSGGYNEQFF. The J gene is TRBJ2-1, the V gene TRBV7-6, with TRBD2 matching 14 bases. This CDR3 has 16 amino acids. With V trimmed by 5 bases and J by 4 bases, 4 bases remained unmatched. CDR1 SGHVS and CDR2 FNYEAQ come from the germline V gene.

The CDR3 DNA reads as TGCAGTGCTAGGGCAGGGGGAGAAAACTATGGCTACACCTTC. Translating it yields CSARAGGENYGYTF. V and J are TRBV20-1 and TRBJ1-2; 7 nucleotides agree with TRBD1. After removal of 3 bases from V and 2 bases from J, the junction contained 6 bases not matched to a gene. Germline V lookup: CDR1 DFQATT, CDR2 SNEGSKA (reference sequence). The CDR3 length is 14 residues.

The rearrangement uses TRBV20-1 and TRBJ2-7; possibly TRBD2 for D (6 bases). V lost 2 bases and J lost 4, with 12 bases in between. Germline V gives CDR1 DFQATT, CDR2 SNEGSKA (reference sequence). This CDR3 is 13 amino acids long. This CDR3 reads CSARPGLSYEQYF. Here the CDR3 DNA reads TGCAGTGCTAGACCGGGACTGAGTTACGAGCAGTACTTC.

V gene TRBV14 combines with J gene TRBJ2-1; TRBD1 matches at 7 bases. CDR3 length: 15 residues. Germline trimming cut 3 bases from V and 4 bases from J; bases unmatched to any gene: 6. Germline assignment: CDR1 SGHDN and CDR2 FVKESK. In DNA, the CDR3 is TGTGCCAGCAGCCAGAAGACAGGGCTGTACAATGAGCAGTTCTTC. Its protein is CASSQKTGLYNEQFF.

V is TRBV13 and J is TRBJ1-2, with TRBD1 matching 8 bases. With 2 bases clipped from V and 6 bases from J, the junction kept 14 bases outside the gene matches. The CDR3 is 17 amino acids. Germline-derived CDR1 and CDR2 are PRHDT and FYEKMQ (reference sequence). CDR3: CASSLMAGGLQGDGYTF. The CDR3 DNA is TGTGCCAGCAGCTTAATGGCAGGGGGCCTACAGGGAGATGGCTACACCTTC.

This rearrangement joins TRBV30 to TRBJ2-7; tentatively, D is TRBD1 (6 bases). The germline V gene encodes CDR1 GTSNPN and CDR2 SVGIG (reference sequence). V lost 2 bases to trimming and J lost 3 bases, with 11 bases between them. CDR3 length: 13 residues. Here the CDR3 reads CAWSYEDSYEQYF. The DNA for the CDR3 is TGTGCCTGGAGTTACGAGGACAGCTACGAGCAGTACTTC.

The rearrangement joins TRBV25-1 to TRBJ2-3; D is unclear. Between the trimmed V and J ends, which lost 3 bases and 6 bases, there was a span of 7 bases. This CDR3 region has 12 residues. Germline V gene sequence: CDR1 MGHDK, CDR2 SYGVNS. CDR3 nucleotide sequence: TGTGCCAGCAGTGAGCAGTGGGATACGCAGTATTTT. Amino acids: CASSEQWDTQYF.

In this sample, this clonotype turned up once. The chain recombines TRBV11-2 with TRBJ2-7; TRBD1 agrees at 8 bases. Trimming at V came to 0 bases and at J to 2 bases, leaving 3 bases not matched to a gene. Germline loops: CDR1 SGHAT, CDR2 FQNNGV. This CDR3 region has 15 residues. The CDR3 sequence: CASSLDQGAPYEQYF. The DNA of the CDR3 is TGTGCCAGCAGCTTAGATCAGGGGGCCCCCTACGAGCAGTACTTC.

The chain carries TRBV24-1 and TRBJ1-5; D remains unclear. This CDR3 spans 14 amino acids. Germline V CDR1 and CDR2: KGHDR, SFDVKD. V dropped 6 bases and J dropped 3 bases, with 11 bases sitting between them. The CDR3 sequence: CATSRKVLNQPQHF. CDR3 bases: TGTGCCACCAGTAGAAAGGTCCTCAATCAGCCCCAGCATTTT.

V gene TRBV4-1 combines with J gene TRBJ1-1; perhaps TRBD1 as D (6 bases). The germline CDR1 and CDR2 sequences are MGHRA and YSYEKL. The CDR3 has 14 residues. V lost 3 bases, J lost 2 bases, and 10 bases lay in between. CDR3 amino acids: CASSQKQGNTEAFF. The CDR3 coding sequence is TGCGCCAGCAGCCAGAAACAGGGAAACACTGAAGCTTTCTTT.

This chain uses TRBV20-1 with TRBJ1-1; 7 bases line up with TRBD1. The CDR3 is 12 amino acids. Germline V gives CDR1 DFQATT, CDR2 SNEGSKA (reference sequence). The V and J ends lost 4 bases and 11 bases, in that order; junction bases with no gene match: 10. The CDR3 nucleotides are TGCAGTGCTAAACCGACAGGGCGGAACGCTTTCTTT. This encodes CSAKPTGRNAFF.

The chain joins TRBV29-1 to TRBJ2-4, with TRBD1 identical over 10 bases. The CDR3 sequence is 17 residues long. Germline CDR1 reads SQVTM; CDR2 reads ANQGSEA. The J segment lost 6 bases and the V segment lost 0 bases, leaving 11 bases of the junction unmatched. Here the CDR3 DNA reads TGCAGCGTTGAAGATGTTCGGAGACAGGGGGCAAGAAACATTCAGTACTTC. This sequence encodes CSVEDVRRQGARNIQYF.

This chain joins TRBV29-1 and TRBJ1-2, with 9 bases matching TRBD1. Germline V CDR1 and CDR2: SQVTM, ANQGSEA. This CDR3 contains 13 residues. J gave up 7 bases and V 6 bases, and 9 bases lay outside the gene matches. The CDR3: CSVPGQGKGGYTF. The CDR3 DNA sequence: TGCAGCGTCCCTGGACAGGGGAAGGGTGGCTACACCTTC.

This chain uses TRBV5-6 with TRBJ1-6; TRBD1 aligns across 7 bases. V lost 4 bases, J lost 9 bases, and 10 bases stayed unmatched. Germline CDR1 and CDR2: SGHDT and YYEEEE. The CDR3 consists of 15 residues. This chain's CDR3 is CASSLRDRSISPLHF. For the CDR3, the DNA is TGTGCCAGCAGCCTAAGGGACAGATCAATTTCACCCCTCCACTTT.

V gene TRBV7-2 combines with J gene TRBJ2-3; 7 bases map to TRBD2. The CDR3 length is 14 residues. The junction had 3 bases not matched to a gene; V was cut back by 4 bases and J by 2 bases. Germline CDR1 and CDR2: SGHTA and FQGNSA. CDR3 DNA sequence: TGTGCCAGCAGCTCCCGGGACTACACAGATACGCAGTATTTT. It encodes CASSSRDYTDTQYF. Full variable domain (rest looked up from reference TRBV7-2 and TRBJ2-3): GAGVSQSPSNKVTEKGKDVELRCDPISGHTALYWYRQSLGQGLEFLIYFQGNSAPDKSGLPSDRFSAERTGGSVSTLTIQRTQQEDSAVYLCASSSRDYTDTQYFGPGTRLTVL.

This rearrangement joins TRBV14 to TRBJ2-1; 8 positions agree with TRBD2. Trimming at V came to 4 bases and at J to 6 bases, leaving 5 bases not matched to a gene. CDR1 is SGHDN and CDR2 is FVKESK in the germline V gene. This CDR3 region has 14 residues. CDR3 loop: CASSPDLAGNEQFF. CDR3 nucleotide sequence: TGTGCCAGCAGCCCCGATCTAGCGGGCAATGAGCAGTTCTTC.

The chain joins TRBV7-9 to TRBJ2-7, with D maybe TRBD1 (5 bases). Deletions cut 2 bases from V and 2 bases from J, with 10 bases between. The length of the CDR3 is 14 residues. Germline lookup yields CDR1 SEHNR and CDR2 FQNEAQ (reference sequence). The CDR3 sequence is CASSLTSGTYEQYF. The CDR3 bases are TGTGCCAGCAGCTTAACCTCAGGGACCTACGAGCAGTACTTC.

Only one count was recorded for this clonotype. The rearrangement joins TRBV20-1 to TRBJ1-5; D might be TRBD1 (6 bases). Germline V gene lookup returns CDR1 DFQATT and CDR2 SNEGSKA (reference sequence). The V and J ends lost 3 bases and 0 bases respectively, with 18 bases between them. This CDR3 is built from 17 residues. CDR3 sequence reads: CSARGTHRNYSNQPQHF. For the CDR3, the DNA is TGCAGTGCTAGGGGGACACACCGCAATTATAGCAATCAGCCCCAGCATTTT.

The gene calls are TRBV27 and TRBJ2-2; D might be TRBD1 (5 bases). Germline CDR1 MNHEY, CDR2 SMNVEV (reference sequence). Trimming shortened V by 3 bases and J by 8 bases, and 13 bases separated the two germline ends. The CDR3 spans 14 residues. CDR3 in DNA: TGTGCCAGCAGTTTCGGACACCCCGGAGGGGAGCTGTTTTTT. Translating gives CASSFGHPGGELFF.

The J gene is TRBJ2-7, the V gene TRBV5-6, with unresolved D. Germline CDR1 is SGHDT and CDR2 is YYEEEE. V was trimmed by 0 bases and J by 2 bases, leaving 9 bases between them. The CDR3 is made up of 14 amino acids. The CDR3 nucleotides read TGTGCCAGCAGCTTGGGCAGGATTACCTACGAGCAGTACTTC. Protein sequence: CASSLGRITYEQYF.

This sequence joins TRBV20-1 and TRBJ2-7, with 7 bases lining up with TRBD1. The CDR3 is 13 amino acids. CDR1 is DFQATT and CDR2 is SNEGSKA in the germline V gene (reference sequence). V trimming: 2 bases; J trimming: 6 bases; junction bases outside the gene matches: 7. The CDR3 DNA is TGCAGTGCTAGACCTCTTACAGGGGTCGAGCAGTACTTC. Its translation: CSARPLTGVEQYF.